The 15 T cell receptor beta chains below come from one sample, sequenced in a study of blood T cell repertoires in COVID-19. The repertoire was sequenced with immunoSEQ multiplex PCR; TCRdb's copy has only in-frame clones and lacks some. Among 85,000 to 130,000 clones, roughly 88% were seen once, and the ten largest hold around 6.5%. The specimen sequenced was peripheral blood. The receptors derive from a woman aged 55-69 years with acute or convalescent COVID-19.

This chain links TRBV19 with TRBJ2-1; 9 positions match TRBD2. Trimming took 6 bases from V and 9 from J; bases not matched to a gene: 12. Germline values: CDR1 LNHDA, CDR2 SQIVND (reference sequence). This CDR3 contains 15 residues. As DNA, the CDR3 is TGTGCCAGTAGCCCACGAGCTAGCGGGACCGCTGAGCAGTTCTTC. Amino acid sequence: CASSPRASGTAEQFF.

The gene calls are TRBV7-8 and TRBJ2-1, with D uncertain. CDR3 size: 19 residues. Trimming took 5 bases from V and 0 from J, leaving 23 bases between them. In germline, CDR1 is SGHVS, CDR2 FQNEAQ. This CDR3 reads CASSQSDTRPGLSYNEQFF. The DNA of the CDR3 is TGTGCCAGCAGCCAATCCGATACAAGGCCGGGTCTCTCCTACAATGAGCAGTTCTTC.

V and J are TRBV7-8 and TRBJ1-2, with 11 bases lining up with TRBD1. This CDR3 spans 14 amino acids. V gave up 5 bases and J gave up 6 bases; unmatched junction bases: 5. Per germline, CDR1 SGHVS and CDR2 FQNEAQ. CDR3 nucleotides: TGTGCCAGCAGCCCGGGACAGGGGGTTGATGGCTACACCTTC. It encodes CASSPGQGVDGYTF. Together with reference TRBV7-8 and TRBJ1-2, the CDR3 gives the full variable domain: GAGVSQSPRYKVAKRGQDVALRCDPISGHVSLFWYQQALGQGPEFLTYFQNEAQLDKSGLPSDRFFAERPEGSVSTLKIQRTQQEDSAVYLCASSPGQGVDGYTFGSGTRLTVV.

The V and J genes are TRBV19 and TRBJ2-2, with a possible D match to TRBD2 (5 bases). The germline V gene encodes CDR1 LNHDA and CDR2 SQIVND (reference sequence). The CDR3 covers 13 residues. V shed 10 bases and J shed 0 bases, with 9 bases lying between them. This CDR3 reads CAMRAANTGELFF. CDR3 coding DNA: TGTGCCATGCGAGCGGCGAACACCGGGGAGCTGTTTTTT.

Of note for this clone: Other DNA sequences in this specimen translate into the identical CDR3. This chain connects TRBV19 to TRBJ2-3; the match to TRBD1 covers 8 bases. Germline V gene sequence: CDR1 LNHDA, CDR2 SQIVND (reference sequence). The ends lost 5 bases at V and 2 bases at J; junction bases unmatched: 15. The CDR3 consists of 18 residues. CDR3 DNA sequence: TGTGCCAGTAGTTCTCGGCAGGGGGCGCAAACACCCACAGATACGCAGTATTTT. As protein: CASSSRQGAQTPTDTQYF.

The chain links TRBV2 to TRBJ1-5; D unresolved. Per the germline V gene, CDR1 is SNHLY and CDR2 is FYNNEI. The CDR3 runs 15 residues. V gave up 1 base and J gave up 2 bases, with 9 bases separating them. The CDR3 nucleotides read TGTGCCAGCAGTGAAGAGGCGGCGGGCAATCAGCCCCAGCATTTT. Protein product: CASSEEAAGNQPQHF. The full variable domain, completed using reference TRBV2 and TRBJ1-5, is EPEVTQTPSHQVTQMGQEVILRCVPISNHLYFYWYRQILGQKVEFLVSFYNNEISEKSEIFDDQFSVERPDGSNFTLKIRSTKLEDSAMYFCASSEEAAGNQPQHFGDGTRLSIL.

The chain recombines TRBV5-1 with TRBJ1-1; TRBD1 matches 7 bases. Germline-derived CDR1 and CDR2 are SGHRS and YFSETQ. The V segment lost 5 bases and the J segment 1 base; nucleotides outside the gene matches: 5. The CDR3 sequence is 14 residues long. CDR3 DNA: TGCGCCAGCAGTTCTTCAGGGGGGAACACTGAAGCTTTCTTT. Translated: CASSSSGGNTEAFF.

The rearrangement links TRBV30 to TRBJ2-5; maybe TRBD2 (6 bases). The CDR3 covers 12 residues. V lost 5 bases to trimming and J lost 5 bases, with 12 bases between them. Germline V gives CDR1 GTSNPN, CDR2 SVGIG (reference sequence). The CDR3 DNA sequence: TGTGCCTGGGATAACGGGGGTGAGACCCAGTACTTC. Protein product: CAWDNGGETQYF.

The chain carries TRBV11-3 and TRBJ2-6; possible D gene TRBD1, 5 bases. The CDR3 has 14 amino acids. V lost 6 bases and J lost 2, with 8 bases in between. Per the germline V gene, CDR1 is SGHNT and CDR2 is YENEEA. CDR3 amino acids: CASSGAPGANVLTF. Written as DNA, the CDR3 is TGTGCCAGCAGTGGGGCACCTGGGGCCAACGTCCTGACTTTC. The full variable domain, its missing parts supplied by reference TRBV11-3 and TRBJ2-6, is EAGVVQSPRYKIIEKKQPVAFWCNPISGHNTLYWYLQNLGQGPELLIRYENEEAVDDSQLPKDRFSAERLKGVDSTLKIQPAELGDSAVYLCASSGAPGANVLTFGAGSRLTVL.

The chain has TRBV7-3 and TRBJ2-6; 7 nucleotides align to TRBD1. The CDR3 length is 18 residues. The germline V gene encodes CDR1 SGHTA and CDR2 FQGTGA. Trimming cost V 6 bases and J 2 bases; bases outside gene matches: 13. CDR3 amino acids: CASRREPGQTTGANVLTF. CDR3 coding DNA: TGTGCCAGCAGAAGAGAACCGGGACAGACTACTGGGGCCAACGTCCTGACTTTC.

The chain has TRBV5-4 and TRBJ2-7, with D perhaps TRBD2 (6 bases). The ends were cut back, 6 bases at V and 8 bases at J, with 15 bases in the middle. There are 12 residues in the CDR3. Germline V CDR1 and CDR2: SGHNT, YYREEE (reference sequence). The CDR3, as DNA: TGTGCCAGCACCTCCAAGGAGGGGAAGCAGTACGTC. Translation gives CASTSKEGKQYV.

The rearrangement uses TRBV7-9 and TRBJ1-1; the D is unclear. The length of the CDR3 is 19 residues. V was cut by 6 bases and J by 0 bases, with 26 bases left in between. Per germline, CDR1 SEHNR and CDR2 FQNEAQ (reference sequence). CDR3 residues: CASRPTFSGSRKLNTEAFF. In DNA, the CDR3 is TGTGCCAGCAGGCCGACCTTCAGCGGGAGCAGAAAGTTGAACACTGAAGCTTTCTTT.

The chain links TRBV18 to TRBJ1-1, with D maybe TRBD1 (5 bases). Trimming left V 3 bases short and J 5 bases short, with 10 bases between. The CDR3 is 13 residues long. Germline V gives CDR1 KGHSH, CDR2 LQKENI. CDR3: CASSPIQGTEAFF. In DNA, the CDR3 is TGTGCCAGCTCACCGATTCAGGGAACTGAAGCTTTCTTT.

The rearrangement uses TRBV5-1 and TRBJ1-1, with unresolved D. This CDR3 is 14 amino acids long. With 2 bases removed from V and 5 bases from J, the gap between germline ends came to 13 bases. Germline V gene lookup returns CDR1 SGHRS and CDR2 YFSETQ. The CDR3, as DNA: TGCGCCAGCAGCTTTGAGGGTACGGGGACTGAAGCTTTCTTT. This encodes CASSFEGTGTEAFF.

The chain carries TRBV19 and TRBJ1-5; 10 nucleotides match TRBD1. The CDR3 is made up of 14 amino acids. Trimming removed 5 bases from V and 5 bases from J; junction bases left unmatched: 3. Germline V gene lookup returns CDR1 LNHDA and CDR2 SQIVND (reference sequence). The CDR3 loop reads CASSAGQGDQPQHF. CDR3 nucleotides: TGTGCCAGTAGTGCCGGACAGGGGGATCAGCCCCAGCATTTT.